These T cell receptor beta chains were read from a single sample in a study of T cell responses to AZD1222 COVID-19 vaccine. The protocol was immunoSEQ multiplex PCR, while the TCRdb copy is restricted to in-frame clones and leaves out a portion. The sample records approximately 220,000 clones, 85% to 95% being singletons. Source: peripheral blood, taken on day 0 of MenACWY control vaccination. The receptors were sampled from an adult in good health. Each CDR3 is given with its conserved first and last residue. A D gene is named only where the DNA matches it firmly. Clone size, where shown, is once, few, many, or a class for clones that have expanded.

V gene	clone size	J gene	D gene	CDR3 protein	CDR3 DNA
TRBV25-1	-	TRBJ1-1	-	CASSETMVYTEAFF	TGTGCCAGCAGTGAAACCATGGTATACACTGAAGCTTTCTTT
TRBV6-2/TRBV6-3	-	TRBJ1-1	-	CASSYRGAGTEAFF	TGTGCCAGCAGTTATAGGGGGGCCGGGACTGAAGCTTTCTTT
TRBV2	-	TRBJ1-1	-	CASSLGPEAFF	TGTGCCAGCAGTTTAGGGCCTGAAGCTTTCTTT
TRBV7-7	-	TRBJ2-5	TRBD1	CASSPDRGSTQYF	TGTGCCAGCAGCCCGGACAGGGGGTCGACCCAGTACTTC
TRBV19	-	TRBJ1-6	-	CASSWDAAGSPLHF	TGTGCCAGTAGTTGGGACGCCGCAGGTTCACCCCTCCACTTT
TRBV6-5	-	TRBJ1-1	-	CASRGTLDEAFF	TGTGCCAGCAGAGGCACCCTTGATGAAGCTTTCTTT
TRBV7-8	-	TRBJ1-6	-	CASSFPGRRDSPLHF	TGTGCCAGCAGCTTTCCCGGGAGACGGGATTCACCCCTCCACTTT
TRBV27	-	TRBJ2-7	-	CASSLSGLTYEQYF	TGTGCCAGCAGTTTATCGGGACTGACCTACGAGCAGTACTTC
TRBV19	few	TRBJ1-1	-	CASSFQWNTEAFF	TGTGCCAGTAGTTTCCAGTGGAACACTGAAGCTTTCTTT
TRBV19	-	TRBJ2-1	TRBD2	CACERAGGMDEQFF	TGTGCGTGCGAACGAGCGGGGGGTATGGATGAGCAGTTCTTC
TRBV19	-	TRBJ1-5	-	CASSSPLGRPGPQHF	TGTGCCAGTAGTAGCCCGTTGGGGAGGCCAGGGCCCCAGCATTTT
TRBV7-3	-	TRBJ2-2	-	CASSPGGRDIIDGELFF	TGTGCCAGCAGCCCCGGCGGGCGGGACATAATCGACGGGGAGCTGTTTTTT
TRBV3-1/TRBV3-2	-	TRBJ1-1	-	CASNIGDTEAFF	TGTGCCAGCAACATCGGAGACACTGAAGCTTTCTTT
TRBV6-6	-	TRBJ1-1	-	CASSYSAVNTEAFF	TGTGCCAGCAGTTACTCGGCCGTGAACACTGAAGCTTTCTTT
TRBV7-9	-	TRBJ2-1	TRBD2	CASSPGGGSYNEQFF	TGTGCCAGCAGCCCTGGGGGGGGGTCCTACAATGAGCAGTTCTTC
TRBV11-2	-	TRBJ2-3	-	CASSSSGPGADTQYF	TGTGCCAGCAGCTCTAGTGGGCCAGGGGCAGATACGCAGTATTTT
TRBV18	-	TRBJ1-6	-	CASVSGLGRNSPLHF	TGTGCCAGCGTTAGCGGGTTGGGTCGAAATTCACCCCTCCACTTT
TRBV30	-	TRBJ2-1	TRBD2	CAWSRLAGEQFF	TGTGCCTGGAGTCGACTAGCAGGTGAGCAGTTCTTC
TRBV5-1	-	TRBJ1-1	-	CASSLQDNTEAFF	TGCGCCAGCAGCTTACAGGATAACACTGAAGCTTTCTTT
TRBV19	-	TRBJ1-1	-	CASSTRGAGAFF	TGTGCCAGTAGTACCCGAGGGGCAGGAGCTTTCTTT
TRBV10-3	-	TRBJ2-7	-	CAISGRSLPYEQYF	TGTGCCATCAGTGGTCGTTCGCTTCCCTACGAGCAGTACTTC
TRBV7-2	-	TRBJ2-2	TRBD2	CASSYQTSWTGELFF	TGTGCCAGCAGCTACCAGACTAGCTGGACCGGGGAGCTGTTTTTT
TRBV7-2	-	TRBJ1-1	-	CASSLHREKAEAFF	TGTGCCAGCAGCCTCCACAGGGAAAAGGCTGAAGCTTTCTTT
TRBV7-2	-	TRBJ2-1	TRBD2	CASSLALAGGGNEQFF	TGTGCCAGCAGCTTAGCCTTAGCGGGGGGAGGCAATGAGCAGTTCTTC
TRBV6-5	few	TRBJ1-3	-	CASIFRSSGNTIYF	TGTGCCAGCATTTTTCGAAGCTCTGGAAACACCATATATTTT
TRBV19	-	TRBJ1-2	-	CATRDSLYGYTF	TGTGCCACCCGGGACTCCCTCTATGGCTACACCTTC
TRBV6-5	-	TRBJ2-7	TRBD1	CASKFSGGYEQYF	TGTGCCAGCAAGTTCTCAGGGGGCTACGAGCAGTACTTC
TRBV11-2	-	TRBJ1-1	-	CASSLERWTEAFF	TGTGCCAGCAGCTTAGAACGGTGGACTGAAGCTTTCTTT
TRBV29-1	-	TRBJ1-5	-	CSVDTGNQPQHF	TGCAGCGTTGACACAGGGAATCAGCCCCAGCATTTT
TRBV5-4	-	TRBJ2-1	TRBD2	CASIDAGGNEQFF	TGTGCCAGCATCGACGCGGGGGGCAATGAGCAGTTCTTC
TRBV9	-	TRBJ1-1	-	CASSARTEPMNTEAFF	TGTGCCAGCAGCGCCCGGACAGAGCCCATGAACACTGAAGCTTTCTTT
TRBV9	-	TRBJ2-1	TRBD2	CASSVVGSGGYEQFF	TGTGCCAGCAGCGTAGTGGGTAGCGGGGGCTATGAGCAGTTCTTC
TRBV7-2	-	TRBJ2-1	-	CASSLGRGGLSYNEQFF	TGTGCCAGCAGCTTAGGCAGGGGGGGCCTCTCCTACAATGAGCAGTTCTTC
TRBV7-3	-	TRBJ1-1	-	CASSYGGNTEAFF	TGTGCCAGCAGCTACGGCGGGAACACTGAAGCTTTCTTT
TRBV6-5	-	TRBJ2-1	TRBD1	CASKATTGNIEQFF	TGTGCCAGCAAAGCCACGACAGGGAATATTGAGCAGTTCTTC
TRBV5-1	-	TRBJ2-7	-	CASSGGTQTDEQYF	TGCGCCAGCAGCGGAGGGACCCAGACGGACGAGCAGTACTTC
TRBV5-8	-	TRBJ1-5	-	CASSSGRTYGNQPQHF	TGTGCCAGCAGCTCGGGGCGTACGTATGGCAATCAGCCCCAGCATTTT
TRBV12-3/TRBV12-4	-	TRBJ1-1	-	CASSRGRPTEAFF	TGTGCCAGCAGCCGCGGACGTCCCACTGAAGCTTTCTTT
TRBV7-3	-	TRBJ2-7	TRBD1	CASSLGPPGQNYEQYF	TGTGCCAGCAGCCTAGGGCCCCCGGGACAGAACTACGAGCAGTACTTC
TRBV11-2	-	TRBJ2-1	-	CASSLAGARDFEQFF	TGTGCCAGCAGCTTAGCCGGAGCCAGGGATTTTGAGCAGTTCTTC
TRBV5-1	-	TRBJ2-1	TRBD2	CASSLPRGGSSYNEQFF	TGCGCCAGCAGCTTGCCAAGGGGAGGGAGCTCCTACAATGAGCAGTTCTTC
TRBV6-5	-	TRBJ1-1	TRBD1	CARGTDTNTEAFF	TGTGCCAGGGGGACAGACACGAACACTGAAGCTTTCTTT
TRBV2	-	TRBJ2-4	-	CASSEAGFRDLQRIQYF	TGTGCCAGCAGTGAAGCGGGGTTTAGAGACTTACAACGGATTCAGTACTTC
TRBV18	-	TRBJ1-1	TRBD1	CASSSPDRDNTEAFF	TGTGCCAGCTCGTCCCCGGACAGGGATAACACTGAAGCTTTCTTT
TRBV7-2	-	TRBJ2-3	TRBD1	CADSRQGVSTDTQYF	TGTGCCGATAGCCGGCAGGGGGTTTCCACAGATACGCAGTATTTT
TRBV24-1	-	TRBJ2-2	-	CATSDLDTGELFF	TGTGCCACCAGTGATTTAGACACCGGGGAGCTGTTTTTT
TRBV3-1/TRBV3-2	-	TRBJ1-2	-	CASSQGGRQYGYTF	TGTGCCAGCAGCCAAGGGGGCAGGCAGTATGGCTACACCTTC
TRBV11-2	few	TRBJ2-5	-	CASHPRERGTQYF	TGTGCCAGCCACCCTAGGGAGAGGGGGACCCAGTACTTC
TRBV29-1	-	TRBJ2-1	-	CSVDWGPNEQFF	TGCAGCGTTGATTGGGGGCCCAATGAGCAGTTCTTC
TRBV18	-	TRBJ1-2	-	CASSISPQLYGYTF	TGTGCCAGCTCTATTTCGCCACAACTTTATGGCTACACCTTC
TRBV6-1	-	TRBJ1-3	TRBD1	CASSERDRGFGNTIYF	TGTGCCAGCAGTGAAAGGGACAGGGGGTTTGGAAACACCATATATTTT
TRBV3-1/TRBV3-2	-	TRBJ1-2	-	CASSQGVRYTF	TGTGCCAGCAGCCAAGGAGTTCGCTACACCTTC
TRBV7-9	-	TRBJ2-6	-	CASSLDRNSGANVLTF	TGTGCCAGCAGCTTAGACAGAAACTCTGGGGCCAACGTCCTGACTTTC
TRBV2	-	TRBJ1-6	-	CASSDRAGRRNSPLHF	TGTGCCAGCAGTGACAGGGCAGGGCGCCGAAATTCACCCCTCCACTTT
TRBV28	once	TRBJ1-5	-	CASSFGGGFVHF	TGTGCCAGCAGTTTCGGGGGGGGCTTTGTGCATTTT